The 17 T cell receptor beta chains reported below all come from one sample, sequenced in a study of patients and donors after allogeneic stem cell transplantation. Each CDR3 protein is one row after TCRdb ran MiXCR on the RT-PCR reads. The sample has approximately 160,000 distinct CDR3 sequences, 24% seen once; the top ten hold about 25%. Sequencing input: blood, either unsorted or a sorted T cell fraction (not recorded which). Receptors were obtained from a human donor who was either an allogeneic HSCT recipient or a stem cell or donor lymphocyte infusion donor (not recorded which). It is not recorded whose cells these are; they may come from a transplant donor.

This rearrangement joins TRBV7-9 to TRBJ2-5; D not certain. This CDR3 contains 13 residues. The V gene's germline CDR1 is SEHNR and CDR2 FQNEAQ (reference sequence). The V end lost 5 bases, the J end lost 6 bases, and 13 bases lay between the germline ends. This CDR3 is CASSLLHGQTQYF. The CDR3 nucleotides are TGTGCCAGCAGCCTCCTCCATGGGCAGACCCAGTACTTC. The whole variable domain, filled in from reference TRBV7-9 and TRBJ2-5, reads DTGVSQNPRHKITKRGQNVTFRCDPISEHNRLYWYRQTLGQGPEFLTYFQNEAQLEKSRLLSDRFSAERPKGSFSTLEIQRTEQGDSAMYLCASSLLHGQTQYFGPGTRLLVL.

This clonotype has ten or more counts. This chain links TRBV12-3 or TRBV12-4 with TRBJ1-1; no definite D call. This CDR3 spans 12 amino acids. Trimming cost V 3 bases and J 1 base, with 3 bases left between them. CDR3 DNA sequence: TGTGCCAGCAGTTTGGGGAACACTGAAGCTTTCTTT. Protein: CASSLGNTEAFF.

This clonotype was found a few times. The chain combines TRBV10-3 with TRBJ2-6; D is unclear. The CDR3 runs to 13 residues. CDR1 and CDR2 from the germline V gene are ENHRY and SYGVKD. Trimming left V 7 bases short and J 5 bases short, with 9 bases between. CDR3 in amino acids: CAITPEWANVLTF. In DNA, the CDR3 is TGTGCCATCACCCCCGAGTGGGCCAACGTCCTGACTTTC.

This clonotype was seen ten or more times. The rearrangement joins TRBV27 to TRBJ1-2; 8 bases align to TRBD1. Losses at the gene ends were 4 bases for V and 4 bases for J; bases not matched to a gene: 8. The CDR3 loop spans 15 amino acids. Germline CDR1 is MNHEY and CDR2 is SMNVEV (reference sequence). This chain's CDR3 is CASSSLDRGSYGYTF. In nucleotides, the CDR3 is TGTGCCAGCAGTTCACTCGACAGGGGATCCTATGGCTACACCTTC.

The CDR3, as DNA: TGCAGTTACTCGGGACAGGGGTACGAGCAGTACTTC. It yields the protein CSYSGQGYEQYF. The gene calls are TRBV29-1 and TRBJ2-7; 10 positions agree with TRBD1. Germline assignment: CDR1 SQVTM and CDR2 ANQGSEA. The CDR3 loop spans 12 amino acids.

This clonotype occurred once. The chain has TRBV3-1 and TRBJ2-2; 8 bases align to TRBD2. V was clipped by 3 bases and J by 5 bases; unmatched bases: 8. CDR3 length equals 16 residues. In germline, CDR1 is LGHDT, CDR2 YNNKEL (reference sequence). CDR3 coding DNA: TGTGCCAGCAGCCACACTATCGAGCGGGGGACCGGGGAGCTGTTTTTT. It codes for CASSHTIERGTGELFF.

V and J are TRBV6-1 and TRBJ1-1, with a tentative D call TRBD1 (6 bases). V was shortened by 5 bases and J by 1 base, with 11 bases between the two germline ends. Germline CDR1 reads MNHNS; CDR2 reads SASEGT. The CDR3 covers 14 residues. The CDR3: CASSQGGKNTEAFF. CDR3 sequence (DNA): TGTGCCAGCAGTCAAGGGGGGAAGAACACTGAAGCTTTCTTT.

This chain links TRBV4-1 with TRBJ2-7; TRBD1 aligns across 8 bases. V lost 0 bases and J lost 4; bases outside the gene matches: 5. This CDR3 region has 15 residues. CDR1 and CDR2 (germline): MGHRA, YSYEKL. The CDR3 coding sequence is TGCGCCAGCAGCCAAGAAGGACAGGGCCTTTACGAGCAGTACTTC. It is translated as CASSQEGQGLYEQYF.

There are many counts of this clonotype. The chain joins TRBV2 to TRBJ1-5, with 9 bases fitting TRBD1. CDR1 is SNHLY and CDR2 is FYNNEI in the germline V gene. This CDR3 is built from 15 residues. The ends lost 4 bases at V and 5 bases at J; junction bases unmatched: 6. CDR3 DNA: TGTGCCAGCAGTGGGGGGACAGGGCTGTATCAGCCCCAGCATTTT. It yields the protein CASSGGTGLYQPQHF.

This chain uses TRBV7-2 with TRBJ2-2; the match to TRBD2 covers 10 bases. Trimming took 1 base from V and 4 from J; bases not matched to a gene: 9. This CDR3 is built from 18 residues. Germline loops: CDR1 SGHTA, CDR2 FQGNSA. The CDR3 loop is CASSLVVASGSGTGELFF. CDR3 in DNA: TGTGCCAGCAGCTTAGTGGTAGCTAGCGGGAGCGGCACCGGGGAGCTGTTTTTT.

This clonotype has only a few counts. The chain recombines TRBV27 with TRBJ1-1; D might be TRBD1 (6 bases). V lost 6 bases and J lost 5, with 10 bases in between. The V gene's germline CDR1 is MNHEY and CDR2 SMNVEV (reference sequence). The CDR3 runs 12 residues. The CDR3 sequence is CASRRGGTEAFF. The CDR3 DNA reads TGTGCCAGCAGAAGGGGGGGTACTGAAGCTTTCTTT.

The rearrangement joins TRBV28 to TRBJ2-5, with D perhaps matching TRBD1 (6 bases). Germline V gene lookup returns CDR1 MDHEN and CDR2 SYDVKM. V shed 5 bases and J shed 2 bases, with 9 bases lying between them. This CDR3 is built from 13 residues. The CDR3 nucleotides are TGTGCCAGCAGTCGGACAGTACAAGAGACCCAGTACTTC. It is translated as CASSRTVQETQYF.

The V call is TRBV7-2, the J call TRBJ2-3; D unresolved. V lost 3 bases and J 7 bases, leaving 8 bases between the germline ends. Germline V gives CDR1 SGHTA, CDR2 FQGNSA. The CDR3 contains 12 residues. CDR3 protein: CASSFSLNTQYF. The CDR3 DNA reads TGTGCCAGCAGCTTTTCCCTGAATACGCAGTATTTT.

J is TRBJ1-5 and V is TRBV10-3; 7 positions match TRBD1. The CDR3 runs 13 residues. J was trimmed by 7 bases and V by 8 bases; bases with no gene match: 8. From germline, CDR1 is ENHRY and CDR2 SYGVKD. CDR3 region: CAISGQVEQPQHF. The CDR3 DNA follows: TGTGCCATCTCTGGACAGGTTGAACAGCCCCAGCATTTT.

This clonotype has a handful of counts. The V gene is TRBV6-1, the J gene TRBJ1-2, with D unresolved. Germline CDR1 and CDR2: MNHNS and SASEGT. The CDR3 has 14 amino acids. V was pared by 0 bases and J by 4 bases, with 9 bases between. The CDR3 DNA follows: TGTGCCAGCAGTGAAGCGCCTAAGATCTATGGCTACACCTTC. Its translation is CASSEAPKIYGYTF.

The rearrangement uses TRBV3-1 and TRBJ2-1; 10 bases agree with TRBD2. The V gene end was trimmed by 5 bases and the J gene end by 8 bases; junction bases not matched to a gene: 12. Germline CDR1 reads LGHDT; CDR2 reads YNNKEL (reference sequence). The CDR3 consists of 16 residues. For the CDR3, the DNA is TGTGCCAGCAGCTTGACACGACTAGCGGGCTGGTATGAGCAGTTCTTC. Its protein is CASSLTRLAGWYEQFF.

This clonotype was counted a few times. The chain employs TRBV12-3 or TRBV12-4 and TRBJ1-6, with unresolved D. The V gene lost 3 bases and the J gene lost 13 bases, with 13 bases spanning the gap. The length of the CDR3 is 13 residues. The CDR3 nucleotides are TGTGCCAGCAGTTTGTCGGTCAGGTCGCCCCTCCACTTT. Encoded protein: CASSLSVRSPLHF.